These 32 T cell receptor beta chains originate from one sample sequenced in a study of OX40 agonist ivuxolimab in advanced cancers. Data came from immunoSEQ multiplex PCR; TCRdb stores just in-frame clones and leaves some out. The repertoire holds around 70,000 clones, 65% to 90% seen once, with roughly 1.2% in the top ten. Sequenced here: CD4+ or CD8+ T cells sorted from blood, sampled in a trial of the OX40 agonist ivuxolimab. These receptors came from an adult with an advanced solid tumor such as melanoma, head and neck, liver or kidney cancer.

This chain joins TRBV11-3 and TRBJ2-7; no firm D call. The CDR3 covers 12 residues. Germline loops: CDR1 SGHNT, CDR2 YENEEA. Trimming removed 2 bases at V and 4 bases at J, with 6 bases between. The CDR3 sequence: CASSLFSYEQYF. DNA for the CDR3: TGTGCCAGCAGCTTATTTAGTTACGAGCAGTACTTC.

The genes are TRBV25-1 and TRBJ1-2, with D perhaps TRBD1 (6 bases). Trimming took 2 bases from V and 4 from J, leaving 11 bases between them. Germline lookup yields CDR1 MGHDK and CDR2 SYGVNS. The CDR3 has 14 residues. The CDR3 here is CASSEGGHLYGYTF. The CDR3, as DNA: TGTGCCAGCAGTGAAGGGGGACACCTCTATGGCTACACCTTC.

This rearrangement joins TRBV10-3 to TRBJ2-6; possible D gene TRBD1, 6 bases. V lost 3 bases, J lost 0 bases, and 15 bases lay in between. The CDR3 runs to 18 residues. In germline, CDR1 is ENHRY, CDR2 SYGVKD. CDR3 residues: CAISETLGGSSGANVLTF. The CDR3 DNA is TGTGCCATCAGTGAAACACTTGGGGGCTCCTCTGGGGCCAACGTCCTGACTTTC.

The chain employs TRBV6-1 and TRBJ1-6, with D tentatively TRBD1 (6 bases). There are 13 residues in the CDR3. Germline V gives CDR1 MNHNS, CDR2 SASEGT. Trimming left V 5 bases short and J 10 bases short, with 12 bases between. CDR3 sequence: CASSWGRGSPLHF. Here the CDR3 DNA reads TGTGCCAGCAGTTGGGGCAGGGGCTCACCCCTCCACTTT.

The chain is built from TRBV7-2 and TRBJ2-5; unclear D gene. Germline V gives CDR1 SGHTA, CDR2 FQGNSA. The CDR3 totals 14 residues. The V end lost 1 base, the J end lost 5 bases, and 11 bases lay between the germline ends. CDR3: CASSLGVSGETQYF. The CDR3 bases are TGTGCCAGCAGCTTAGGGGTATCGGGTGAGACCCAGTACTTC.

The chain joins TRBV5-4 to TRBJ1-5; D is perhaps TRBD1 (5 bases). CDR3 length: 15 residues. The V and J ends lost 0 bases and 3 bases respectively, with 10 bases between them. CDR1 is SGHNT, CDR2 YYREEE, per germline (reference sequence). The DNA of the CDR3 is TGTGCCAGCAGCTTGGATGGAGGGGTCAATCAGCCCCAGCATTTT. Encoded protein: CASSLDGGVNQPQHF.

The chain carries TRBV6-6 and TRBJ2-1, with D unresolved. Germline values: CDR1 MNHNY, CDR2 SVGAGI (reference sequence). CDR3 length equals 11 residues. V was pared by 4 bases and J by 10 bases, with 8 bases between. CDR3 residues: CASSSVFEQFF. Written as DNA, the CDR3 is TGTGCCAGCAGTTCTGTTTTCGAGCAGTTCTTC.

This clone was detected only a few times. DNA of the CDR3: TGTGCCAGCAGTTACTCTTCGGCAGACCGAAACACTGAAGCTTTCTTT. Translated: CASSYSSADRNTEAFF. The V and J genes are TRBV6-5 and TRBJ1-1; no definite D call. With 0 bases removed from V and 2 bases from J, the gap between germline ends came to 13 bases. Germline CDR1 and CDR2: MNHEY and SVGAGI. The CDR3 runs 16 residues.

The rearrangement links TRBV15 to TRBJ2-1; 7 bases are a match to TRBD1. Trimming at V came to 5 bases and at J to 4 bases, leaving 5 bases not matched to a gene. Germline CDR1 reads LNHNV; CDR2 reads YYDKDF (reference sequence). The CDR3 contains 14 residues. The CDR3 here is CATSLGTEYNEQFF. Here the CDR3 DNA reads TGTGCCACCAGCCTAGGGACAGAGTACAATGAGCAGTTCTTC. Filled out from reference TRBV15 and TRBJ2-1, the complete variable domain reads DAMVIQNPRYQVTQFGKPVTLSCSQTLNHNVMYWYQQKSSQAPKLLFHYYDKDFNNEADTPDNFQSRRPNTSFCFLDIRSPGLGDTAMYLCATSLGTEYNEQFFGPGTRLTVL.

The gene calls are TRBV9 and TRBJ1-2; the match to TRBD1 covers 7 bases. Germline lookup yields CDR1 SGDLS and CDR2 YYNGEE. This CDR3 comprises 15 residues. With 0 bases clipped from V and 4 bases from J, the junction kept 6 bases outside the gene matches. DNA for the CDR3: TGTGCCAGCAGCGTAGCTACAGGGGAAGGCTATGGCTACACCTTC. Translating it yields CASSVATGEGYGYTF. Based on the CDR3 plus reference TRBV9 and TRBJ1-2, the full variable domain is DSGVTQTPKHLITATGQRVTLRCSPRSGDLSVYWYQQSLDQGLQFLIQYYNGEERAKGNILERFSAQQFPDLHSELNLSSLELGDSALYFCASSVATGEGYGYTFGSGTRLTVV.

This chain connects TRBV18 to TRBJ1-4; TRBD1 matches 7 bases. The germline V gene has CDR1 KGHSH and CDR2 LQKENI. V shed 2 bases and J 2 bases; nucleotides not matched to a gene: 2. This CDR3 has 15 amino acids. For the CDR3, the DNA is TGTGCCAGCTCACCAAGGACAGGTACTAATGAAAAACTGTTTTTT. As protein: CASSPRTGTNEKLFF.

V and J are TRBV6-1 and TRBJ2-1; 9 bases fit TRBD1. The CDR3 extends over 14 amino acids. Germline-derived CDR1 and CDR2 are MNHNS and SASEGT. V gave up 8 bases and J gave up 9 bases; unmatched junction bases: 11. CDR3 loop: CASDRDRESSEQFF. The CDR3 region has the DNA TGTGCCAGCGACCGGGACAGGGAATCTAGTGAGCAGTTCTTC.

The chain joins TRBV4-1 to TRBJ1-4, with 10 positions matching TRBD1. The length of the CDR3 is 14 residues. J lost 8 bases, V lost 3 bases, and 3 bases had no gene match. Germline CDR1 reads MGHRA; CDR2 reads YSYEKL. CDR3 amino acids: CASSHRDRGEKLFF. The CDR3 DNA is TGCGCCAGCAGCCACCGGGACAGGGGAGAAAAACTGTTTTTT.

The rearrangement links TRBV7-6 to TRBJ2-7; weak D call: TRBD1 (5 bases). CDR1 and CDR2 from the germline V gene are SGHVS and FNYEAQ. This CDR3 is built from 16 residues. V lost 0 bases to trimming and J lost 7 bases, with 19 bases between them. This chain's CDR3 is CASSLAQGQDPREQYF. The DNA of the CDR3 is TGTGCCAGCAGCTTAGCCCAGGGTCAAGATCCGAGAGAGCAGTACTTC.

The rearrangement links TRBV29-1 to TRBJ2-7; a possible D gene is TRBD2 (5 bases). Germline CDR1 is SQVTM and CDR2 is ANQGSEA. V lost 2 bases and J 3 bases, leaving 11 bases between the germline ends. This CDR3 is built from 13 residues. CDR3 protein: CSVERGGRYEQYF. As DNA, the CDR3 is TGCAGCGTTGAACGCGGAGGCCGCTACGAGCAGTACTTC.

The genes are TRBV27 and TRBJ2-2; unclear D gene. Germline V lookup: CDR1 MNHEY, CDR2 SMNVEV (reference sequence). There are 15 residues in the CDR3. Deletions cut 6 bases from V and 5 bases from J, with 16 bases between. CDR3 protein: CASSPALVGTGELFF. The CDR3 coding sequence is TGTGCCAGCAGCCCCGCCCTAGTAGGGACCGGGGAGCTGTTTTTT.

The CDR3 sequence: CAIRSGEPTDTQYF. The CDR3 DNA is TGTGCCATCAGGAGCGGGGAGCCCACAGATACGCAGTATTTT. The chain uses TRBV10-3 and TRBJ2-3; 7 bases fit TRBD2. V shed 6 bases, J shed 2 bases, and the junction held 5 bases outside the gene matches. CDR3 size: 14 residues. Germline V gene data show CDR1 as ENHRY and CDR2 as SYGVKD.

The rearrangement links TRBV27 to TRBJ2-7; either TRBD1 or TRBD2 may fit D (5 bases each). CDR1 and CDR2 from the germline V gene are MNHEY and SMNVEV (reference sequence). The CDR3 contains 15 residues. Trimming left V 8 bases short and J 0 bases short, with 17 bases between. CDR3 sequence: CASRLAGSLSYEQYF. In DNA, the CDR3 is TGTGCCAGCCGACTGGCAGGGAGCCTCTCCTACGAGCAGTACTTC.

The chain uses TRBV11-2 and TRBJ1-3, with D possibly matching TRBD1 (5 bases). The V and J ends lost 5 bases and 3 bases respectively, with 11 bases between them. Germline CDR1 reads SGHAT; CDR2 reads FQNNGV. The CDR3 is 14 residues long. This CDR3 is CASSRQHFGNTIYF. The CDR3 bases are TGTGCCAGCAGCAGACAGCACTTTGGAAACACCATATATTTT.

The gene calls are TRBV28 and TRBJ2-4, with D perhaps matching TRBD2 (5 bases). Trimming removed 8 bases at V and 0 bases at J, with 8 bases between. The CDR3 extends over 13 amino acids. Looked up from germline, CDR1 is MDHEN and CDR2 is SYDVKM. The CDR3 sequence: CASGLLAKNIQYF. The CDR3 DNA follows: TGTGCCAGCGGACTTTTAGCCAAAAACATTCAGTACTTC.

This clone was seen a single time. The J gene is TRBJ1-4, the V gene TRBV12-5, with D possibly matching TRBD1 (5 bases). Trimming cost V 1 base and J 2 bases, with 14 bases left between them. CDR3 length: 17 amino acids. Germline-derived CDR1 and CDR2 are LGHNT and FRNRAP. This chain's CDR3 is CASGLGAGGGTNEKLFF. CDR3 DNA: TGTGCTAGTGGTTTGGGGGCCGGGGGAGGCACTAATGAAAAACTGTTTTTT.

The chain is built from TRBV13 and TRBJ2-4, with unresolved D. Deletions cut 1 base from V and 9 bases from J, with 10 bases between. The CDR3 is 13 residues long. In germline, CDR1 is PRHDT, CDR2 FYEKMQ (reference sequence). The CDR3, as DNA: TGTGCCAGCAGCTTAGCGTCTGCAAGCATTCAGTACTTC. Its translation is CASSLASASIQYF.

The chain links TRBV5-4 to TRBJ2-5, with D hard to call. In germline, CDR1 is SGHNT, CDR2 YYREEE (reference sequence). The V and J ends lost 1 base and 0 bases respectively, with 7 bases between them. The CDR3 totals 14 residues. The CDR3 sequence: CASSLRRYQETQYF. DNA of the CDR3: TGTGCCAGCAGCTTGAGACGGTACCAAGAGACCCAGTACTTC.

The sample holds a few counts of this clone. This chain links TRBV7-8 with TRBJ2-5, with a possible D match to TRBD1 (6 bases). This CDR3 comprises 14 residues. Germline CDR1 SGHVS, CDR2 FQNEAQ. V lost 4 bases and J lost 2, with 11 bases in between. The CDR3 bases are TGTGCCAGCAGCTCAAAACAGGGTCAAGAGACCCAGTACTTC. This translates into CASSSKQGQETQYF.

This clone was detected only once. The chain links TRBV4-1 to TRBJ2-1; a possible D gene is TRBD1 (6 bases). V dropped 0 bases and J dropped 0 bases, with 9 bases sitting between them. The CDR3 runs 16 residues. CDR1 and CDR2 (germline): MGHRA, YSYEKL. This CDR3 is CASSQDTGNSYNEQFF. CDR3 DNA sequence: TGCGCCAGCAGCCAAGATACAGGGAACTCCTACAATGAGCAGTTCTTC.

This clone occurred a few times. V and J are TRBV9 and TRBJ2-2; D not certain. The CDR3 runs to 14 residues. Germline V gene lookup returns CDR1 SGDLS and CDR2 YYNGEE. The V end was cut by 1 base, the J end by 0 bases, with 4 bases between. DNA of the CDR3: TGTGCCAGCAGCGTAAACTCGAACACCGGGGAGCTGTTTTTT. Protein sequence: CASSVNSNTGELFF.

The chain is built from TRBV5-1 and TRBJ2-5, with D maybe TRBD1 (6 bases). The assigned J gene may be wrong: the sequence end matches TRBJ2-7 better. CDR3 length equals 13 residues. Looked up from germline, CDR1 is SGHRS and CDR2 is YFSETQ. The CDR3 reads CASSIPGVDEQYF. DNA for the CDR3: TGCGCCAGCAGCATACCAGGGGTCGACGAGCAGTACTTC.

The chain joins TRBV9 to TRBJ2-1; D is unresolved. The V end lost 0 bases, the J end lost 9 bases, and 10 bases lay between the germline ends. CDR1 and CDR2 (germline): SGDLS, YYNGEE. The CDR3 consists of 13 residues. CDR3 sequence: CASSVADNGEQFF. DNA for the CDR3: TGTGCCAGCAGCGTAGCGGATAACGGTGAGCAGTTCTTC.

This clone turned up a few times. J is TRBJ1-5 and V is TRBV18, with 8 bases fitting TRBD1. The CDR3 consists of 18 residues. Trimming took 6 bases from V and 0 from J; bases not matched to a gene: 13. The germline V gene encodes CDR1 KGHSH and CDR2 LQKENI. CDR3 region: CASSYLPGQVNSNQPQHF. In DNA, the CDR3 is TGTGCCAGCTCGTATCTTCCGGGACAGGTTAATAGCAATCAGCCCCAGCATTTT.

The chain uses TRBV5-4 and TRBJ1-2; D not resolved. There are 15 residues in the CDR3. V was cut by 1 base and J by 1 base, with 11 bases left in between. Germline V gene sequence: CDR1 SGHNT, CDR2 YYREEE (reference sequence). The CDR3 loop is CASSLYTNNNYGYTF. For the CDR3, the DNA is TGTGCCAGCAGCTTGTACACGAATAATAACTATGGCTACACCTTC.

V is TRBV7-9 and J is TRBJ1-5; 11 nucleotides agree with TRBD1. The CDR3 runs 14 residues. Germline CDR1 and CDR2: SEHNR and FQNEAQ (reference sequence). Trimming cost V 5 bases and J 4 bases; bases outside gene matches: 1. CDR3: CASSGTGGNQPQHF. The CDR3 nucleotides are TGTGCCAGCAGCGGGACAGGGGGGAATCAGCCCCAGCATTTT.

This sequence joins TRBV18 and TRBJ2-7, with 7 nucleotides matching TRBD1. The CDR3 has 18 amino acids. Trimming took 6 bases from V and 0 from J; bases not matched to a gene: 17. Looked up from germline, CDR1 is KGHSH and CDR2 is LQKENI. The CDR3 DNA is TGTGCCAGCTCGCACCAGCCGACAGGGTTTGTCTCCTCCTACGAGCAGTACTTC. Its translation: CASSHQPTGFVSSYEQYF.